The entry below gives a single TCR beta chain sequence along with its context. This specimen belongs to a study of tumor and adjacent non-tumor tissue in lung cancer. Study context: Some 3.9 million productive TCRbeta reads were obtained per sample on average.

A modified ARM-PCR protocol with three rounds of nested PCR amplified TCRbeta. One entry per CDR3 protein, called by TCRdb with MiXCR from the multiplex PCR reads. Of tens of thousands of distinct CDR3 sequences listed, more than 60% are singletons. RNA was extracted from bulk tissue without any cell sorting. This CDR3 has 15 residues. J was trimmed by 0 bases and V by 6 bases; bases with no gene match: 6. Germline loops: CDR1 MRHNA, CDR2 SNTAGT. The TCR sequence derives from a woman aged 50 to 65 with non-small cell lung cancer. The sequenced sample was lung tumor tissue. The J gene is TRBJ2-3, the V gene TRBV6-4, with 7 positions matching TRBD2. The CDR3 region is CASSDDSGSTDTQYF. CDR3 DNA sequence: TGTGCCAGCAGCGATGATAGCGGGAGCACAGATACGCAGTATTTT.